The 24 T cell receptor beta chains in this list originate from one sample, sequenced in a study of blood T cell repertoires in COVID-19. The data were produced by immunoSEQ multiplex PCR, yet TCRdb's version contains in-frame clones alone and is incomplete. The sample records 65,000 to 80,000 clones, approximately 87% being singletons. Sample: peripheral blood. Receptor source: an elderly man in a cohort sampled during active COVID-19.

The chain combines TRBV4-1 with TRBJ2-1; 13 positions match TRBD2. The CDR3 has 17 residues. Germline loops: CDR1 MGHRA, CDR2 YSYEKL. J lost 10 bases, V lost 4 bases, and 13 bases had no gene match. CDR3 in DNA: TGCGCCAGCAGCCCAAACCCGACTAGCGGGGGGCGGGTCGAGCAGTTCTTC. Translating it yields CASSPNPTSGGRVEQFF.

The CDR3 DNA reads as TGCGCCAGCAAGGTAAGGGGGTCGGACACCGGGGAGCTGTTTTTT. This translates into CASKVRGSDTGELFF. V gene TRBV10-1 combines with J gene TRBJ2-2, with a tentative D call TRBD1 (6 bases). The CDR3 length is 15 residues. The V gene's germline CDR1 is WNHNN and CDR2 SYGVQD (reference sequence). Trimming shortened V by 7 bases and J by 3 bases, and 15 bases separated the two germline ends.

V usage is TRBV10-3 and J usage is TRBJ2-1; 11 nucleotides align to TRBD1. CDR3 size: 16 residues. Germline V gene sequence: CDR1 ENHRY, CDR2 SYGVKD. Trimming removed 6 bases from V and 0 bases from J; junction bases left unmatched: 4. This chain's CDR3 is CAIRAGTGGSYNEQFF. In nucleotides, the CDR3 is TGTGCCATCAGAGCTGGGACAGGGGGCTCCTACAATGAGCAGTTCTTC.

The chain carries TRBV25-1 and TRBJ1-1; D is unresolved. Germline-derived CDR1 and CDR2 are MGHDK and SYGVNS. V lost 2 bases and J lost 4, with 11 bases in between. This CDR3 is built from 14 residues. The CDR3 sequence: CASSERGWGTEAFF. As DNA, the CDR3 is TGTGCCAGCAGTGAACGGGGATGGGGCACTGAAGCTTTCTTT.

V and J are TRBV5-5 and TRBJ1-6; 7 bases fit TRBD1. The CDR3 has 15 amino acids. Trimming took 0 bases from V and 8 from J; bases not matched to a gene: 5. Germline assignment: CDR1 SGHKS and CDR2 YYEKEE (reference sequence). The DNA of the CDR3 is TGTGCCAGCAGCTTGGCCCACAGGGGTGATTCACCCCTCCACTTT. It translates to CASSLAHRGDSPLHF.

The V and J genes are TRBV5-6 and TRBJ2-2; 7 bases are shared with TRBD1. The CDR3 is made up of 15 amino acids. Losses at the gene ends were 3 bases for V and 4 bases for J; bases not matched to a gene: 6. Germline V gene lookup returns CDR1 SGHDT and CDR2 YYEEEE. CDR3 DNA: TGTGCCAGCAGCTCTTTACAGGGGCGCACCGGGGAGCTGTTTTTT. This gives the protein CASSSLQGRTGELFF.

This chain connects TRBV4-2 to TRBJ1-4, with D maybe TRBD1 (5 bases). V was pared by 1 base and J by 6 bases, with 18 bases between. This CDR3 spans 17 amino acids. CDR1 is LGHNA, CDR2 YNFKEQ, per germline. CDR3 bases: TGTGCCAGCAGCCAAGGTTCGGGGGGACTAAGGGATGAAAAACTGTTTTTT. As protein: CASSQGSGGLRDEKLFF.

The V and J genes are TRBV10-3 and TRBJ1-2, with TRBD1 matching 7 bases. Germline lookup yields CDR1 ENHRY and CDR2 SYGVKD. This CDR3 is 16 amino acids long. Trimming took 1 base from V and 2 from J; bases not matched to a gene: 7. The CDR3: CAISELGQTLNYGYTF. CDR3 sequence (DNA): TGTGCCATCAGTGAGTTGGGACAGACACTCAACTATGGCTACACCTTC.

This chain uses TRBV20-1 with TRBJ2-6; D is unresolved. The V gene lost 3 bases and the J gene lost 1 base, with 13 bases spanning the gap. This CDR3 has 16 residues. Germline V CDR1 and CDR2: DFQATT, SNEGSKA (reference sequence). The CDR3 region has the DNA TGCAGTGCTAGTATCCCTTACTTATCTGGGGCCAACGTCCTGACTTTC. This sequence encodes CSASIPYLSGANVLTF.

This clone has only a few counts. The chain recombines TRBV6-1 with TRBJ1-5, with D possibly being TRBD1 (6 bases). This CDR3 contains 15 residues. Germline CDR1 MNHNS, CDR2 SASEGT. Deletions cut 3 bases from V and 3 bases from J, with 12 bases between. DNA of the CDR3: TGTGCCAGCAGTGATACGGGACAAGTCAATCAGCCCCAGCATTTT. Its protein product is CASSDTGQVNQPQHF.

The chain carries TRBV3-1 (or the pseudogene TRBV3-2) and TRBJ2-2, with 7 bases matching TRBD2. J lost 0 bases, V lost 0 bases, and 10 bases had no gene match. This CDR3 region has 19 residues. Germline assignment: CDR1 LGHDT and CDR2 YNNKEL (reference sequence). Written as DNA, the CDR3 is TGTGCCAGCAGCCAAGATCCACCCGCGGGGGTTTCGAACACCGGGGAGCTGTTTTTT. It yields the protein CASSQDPPAGVSNTGELFF.

J is TRBJ2-7 and V is TRBV6-1; weak D call: TRBD2 (6 bases). The germline V gene encodes CDR1 MNHNS and CDR2 SASEGT. The CDR3 has 17 amino acids. The V end was cut by 1 base, the J end by 5 bases, with 21 bases between. The CDR3 region has the DNA TGTGCCAGCAGTGAAGGGCCGGGACGGTCCGGGGAGGACGAGCAGTACGTC. Translating gives CASSEGPGRSGEDEQYV.

The V gene is TRBV19, the J gene TRBJ1-6; possible D gene TRBD1, 5 bases. The germline V gene encodes CDR1 LNHDA and CDR2 SQIVND (reference sequence). Trimming removed 6 bases at V and 5 bases at J, with 11 bases between. There are 14 residues in the CDR3. CDR3 protein: CASSGGRNNSPLHF. CDR3 nucleotides: TGTGCCAGTAGCGGGGGACGTAATAATTCACCCCTCCACTTT.

In its sample, this clone was seen a few times. This sequence joins TRBV15 and TRBJ1-5; maybe TRBD1 (5 bases). The CDR3 is 16 amino acids. Trimming removed 9 bases from V and 6 bases from J, with 24 bases in between. The germline CDR1 and CDR2 sequences are LNHNV and YYDKDF (reference sequence). In DNA, the CDR3 is TGTGCCACTGAAAACAAGGGACTCAAGCTGGGTCAGCCCCAGCATTTT. This encodes CATENKGLKLGQPQHF.

The J gene is TRBJ2-7, the V gene TRBV27; TRBD1 matches 9 bases. Looked up from germline, CDR1 is MNHEY and CDR2 is SMNVEV (reference sequence). This CDR3 spans 16 amino acids. J gave up 3 bases and V 4 bases, and 10 bases lay outside the gene matches. The CDR3 region has the DNA TGTGCCAGCAGTTCCACCGGGACAGGGCATATCTACGAGCAGTACTTC. Its protein product is CASSSTGTGHIYEQYF.

The chain links TRBV10-3 to TRBJ2-2; 9 nucleotides match TRBD1. After removal of 0 bases from V and 5 bases from J, the junction contained 4 bases not matched to a gene. Germline lookup yields CDR1 ENHRY and CDR2 SYGVKD. This CDR3 is 16 amino acids long. The CDR3 DNA is TGTGCCATCAGTGAGTCCGGACAGGGGTTTACCGGGGAGCTGTTTTTT. It encodes CAISESGQGFTGELFF.

V usage is TRBV27 and J usage is TRBJ1-6, with D uncertain. CDR3 size: 13 residues. CDR1 and CDR2 from the germline V gene are MNHEY and SMNVEV (reference sequence). The V gene lost 4 bases and the J gene lost 9 bases, with 10 bases spanning the gap. This CDR3 reads CASSSRGFSPLHF. CDR3 nucleotides: TGTGCCAGCAGTTCCCGAGGCTTTTCACCCCTCCACTTT.

The J gene is TRBJ1-2, the V gene TRBV5-1, with 8 bases identical to TRBD1. V trimming: 4 bases; J trimming: 3 bases; junction bases outside the gene matches: 8. CDR3 length equals 15 residues. Germline CDR1 reads SGHRS; CDR2 reads YFSETQ. This CDR3 is CASSGSRGLDYGYTF. The CDR3, as DNA: TGCGCCAGCAGCGGATCCAGGGGGCTAGACTATGGCTACACCTTC.

The chain has TRBV15 and TRBJ2-7, with a tentative D call TRBD1 (6 bases). This CDR3 is 15 amino acids long. Between the trimmed V and J ends, which lost 0 bases and 4 bases, there was a span of 13 bases. The germline gives CDR1 LNHNV, CDR2 YYDKDF (reference sequence). DNA of the CDR3: TGTGCCACCAGCAGAGAGCAGGGGATGAGGTACGAGCAGTACGTC. Amino acid sequence: CATSREQGMRYEQYV.

The chain has TRBV12-3 or TRBV12-4 and TRBJ1-5; D call uncertain. The CDR3 consists of 11 residues. Trimming stripped 4 bases from V and 7 bases from J, with 5 bases between. CDR3: CASSSGQPQHF. The CDR3 nucleotides read TGTGCCAGCAGTTCAGGCCAGCCCCAGCATTTT.

This chain links TRBV18 with TRBJ2-2; unclear D gene. The V gene's germline CDR1 is KGHSH and CDR2 LQKENI. The CDR3 sequence is 15 residues long. V was clipped by 6 bases and J by 1 base, with 12 bases between them. The CDR3 sequence is CASSPNNRNTGELFF. In nucleotides, the CDR3 is TGTGCCAGCTCCCCTAACAACAGGAACACCGGGGAGCTGTTTTTT.

The chain is built from TRBV27 and TRBJ2-1; D perhaps matches TRBD1 (5 bases). This CDR3 region has 15 residues. Germline lookup yields CDR1 MNHEY and CDR2 SMNVEV (reference sequence). V lost 4 bases to trimming and J lost 4 bases, with 14 bases between them. The CDR3, as DNA: TGTGCCAGCAGTTCTATTTACAGGTTTTACAATGAGCAGTTCTTC. This sequence encodes CASSSIYRFYNEQFF.

The rearrangement links TRBV6-5 to TRBJ1-2; D may be TRBD1 (5 bases). Germline V gene data show CDR1 as MNHEY and CDR2 as SVGAGI. Trimming pared 6 bases from V and 8 bases from J, leaving 19 bases between. The CDR3 runs to 14 residues. In nucleotides, the CDR3 is TGTGCCAGCAGACCCTGGGAACAGGCGTTAGGCTACACCTTC. Amino acid sequence: CASRPWEQALGYTF.

In DNA, the CDR3 is TGTGCCAGCAGACGCTACAGGGACACTGAAGCTTTCTTT. Translation gives CASRRYRDTEAFF. The chain couples TRBV7-8 to TRBJ1-1; D may be TRBD1 (6 bases). Germline CDR1 and CDR2: SGHVS and FQNEAQ. Trimming left V 6 bases short and J 3 bases short, with 11 bases between. This CDR3 has 13 residues.